The 9 T cell receptor beta chains listed next were all sequenced from one sample in a study of cytomegalovirus exposure and HLA in healthy donors. Amplification used 60 Vbeta primers and 13 Jbeta primers. Using immunoSEQ multiplex PCR, the repertoire was profiled, and TCRdb retains in-frame clones only, with some absent. This table holds 100,000 or so clones, roughly four fifths found once. Sequencing used PBMCs. All receptors come from a human donor in good health.

This sequence joins TRBV29-1 and TRBJ1-1; a weak D match, TRBD1 (5 bases). The ends were cut back, 7 bases at V and 5 bases at J, with 14 bases in the middle. Germline CDR1 SQVTM, CDR2 ANQGSEA. The CDR3 runs to 12 residues. CDR3 region: CSGDRSQTEAFF. The CDR3 bases are TGCAGCGGAGACAGATCTCAAACTGAAGCTTTCTTT.

This chain joins TRBV9 and TRBJ2-4, with 10 bases that match TRBD1. The CDR3 is made up of 14 amino acids. The junction had 3 bases not matched to a gene; V was cut back by 0 bases and J by 9 bases. Germline CDR1 reads SGDLS; CDR2 reads YYNGEE. The CDR3 sequence is CASSVGQGAGIQYF. In DNA, the CDR3 is TGTGCCAGCAGCGTAGGACAGGGGGCAGGCATTCAGTACTTC.

The chain is built from TRBV7-2 and TRBJ2-3; 9 bases fit TRBD2. Unmatched junction bases numbered 12, after V lost 0 bases and J lost 14 bases. The CDR3 is 15 residues long. The germline V gene has CDR1 SGHTA and CDR2 FQGNSA. CDR3 DNA sequence: TGTGCCAGCAGCTTAGCGGGCCTAGCGGGGACCAACGCGTATTTT. Residues: CASSLAGLAGTNAYF.

The chain recombines TRBV6-1 with TRBJ2-7; perhaps TRBD2 as D (5 bases). Trimming shortened V by 1 base and J by 6 bases, and 16 bases separated the two germline ends. The CDR3 spans 15 residues. The germline V gene encodes CDR1 MNHNS and CDR2 SASEGT. In DNA form, the CDR3 reads TGTGCCAGCAGTGAAGGTCAACCCGGGAAGGGCGAGCAGTACTTC. Amino acids: CASSEGQPGKGEQYF.

The rearrangement joins TRBV27 to TRBJ2-3, with 10 positions matching TRBD2. Losses at the gene ends were 3 bases for V and 3 bases for J; bases not matched to a gene: 0. This CDR3 region has 14 residues. Germline V gives CDR1 MNHEY, CDR2 SMNVEV (reference sequence). The CDR3 bases are TGTGCCAGCAGTTTGGGACTAGCGACAGATACGCAGTATTTT. As protein: CASSLGLATDTQYF.

This clone has only a few counts. The J gene is TRBJ1-1, the V gene TRBV5-8, with TRBD1 as a possible D gene (5 bases). Between the trimmed V and J ends, which lost 4 bases and 6 bases, there was a span of 19 bases. This CDR3 comprises 15 residues. From germline, CDR1 is SGHTS and CDR2 YDEGEE. The CDR3 DNA is TGTGCCAGCAGCCCCTCCCGGGGGGGATTTTCTGAAGCTTTCTTT. It yields the protein CASSPSRGGFSEAFF.

This chain joins TRBV7-8 and TRBJ2-7, with unresolved D. V lost 5 bases and J lost 3, with 17 bases in between. This CDR3 is built from 15 residues. In germline, CDR1 is SGHVS, CDR2 FQNEAQ. CDR3 DNA: TGTGCCAGCAGCCCCCGGGTCGAGATTTACTACGAGCAGTACTTC. It yields the protein CASSPRVEIYYEQYF.

V is TRBV15 and J is TRBJ2-7; possibly TRBD1 for D (7 bases). The CDR3 has 15 amino acids. Germline CDR1 reads LNHNV; CDR2 reads YYDKDF (reference sequence). V lost 0 bases, J lost 5 bases, and 14 bases lay in between. This chain's CDR3 is CATSRELADRNEQYF. The CDR3 nucleotides are TGTGCCACCAGCAGAGAGTTAGCGGACAGGAACGAGCAGTACTTC.

This chain joins TRBV28 and TRBJ1-5; TRBD1 matches 11 bases. Losses at the gene ends were 5 bases for V and 2 bases for J; bases not matched to a gene: 11. Germline V lookup: CDR1 MDHEN, CDR2 SYDVKM. This CDR3 contains 18 residues. CDR3 loop: CASSAGTGGLFGNQPQHF. CDR3 DNA sequence: TGTGCCAGCAGTGCCGGGACAGGGGGGCTTTTTGGCAATCAGCCCCAGCATTTT. Based on the CDR3 plus reference TRBV28 and TRBJ1-5, the full variable domain is DVKVTQSSRYLVKRTGEKVFLECVQDMDHENMFWYRQDPGLGLRLIYFSYDVKMKEKGDIPEGYSVSREKKERFSLILESASTNQTSMYLCASSAGTGGLFGNQPQHFGDGTRLSIL.